This T cell receptor (beta chain) comes out of a study of blood T cells in healthy people across ages. Points from the study as a whole: The donors' CMV status was not determined, possibly confounding changes in expanded clonotypes.

Per sample, at least 5 micrograms of total RNA were extracted. Germline V gives CDR1 MGHDK, CDR2 SYGVNS. Trimming took off 3 bases at V and 4 bases at J, with 9 bases between the two ends. CDR3 length equals 13 residues. On this clonotype: Antigen unknown.

A second PCR, run for about 7 to 11 cycles, used a sample-barcoded 5' primer plus a J-beta primer mix. Any given sample supplied a minimum of 3 million CDR3-containing paired-end reads. Using its own MiXCR run on the 5' RACE reads, TCRdb lists one record per CDR3 protein. This repertoire shows some 760,000 distinct CDR3 sequences, roughly 25% found once; its top ten account for around 3.6%. These same data were also listed under a study on T cells of mothers and their children. That paper notes: It was related mother-child pairs that showed slightly higher overlap than unrelated pairs, without reaching significance.

This TCR was sampled from a boy younger than 18 in good health. V and J are TRBV25-1 and TRBJ1-2; tentative D call: TRBD1 (6 bases). Sequencing was performed on blood. The CDR3 reads CASSEGASYGYTF. The CDR3 DNA reads TGTGCCAGCAGTGAGGGGGCCAGCTATGGCTACACCTTC.